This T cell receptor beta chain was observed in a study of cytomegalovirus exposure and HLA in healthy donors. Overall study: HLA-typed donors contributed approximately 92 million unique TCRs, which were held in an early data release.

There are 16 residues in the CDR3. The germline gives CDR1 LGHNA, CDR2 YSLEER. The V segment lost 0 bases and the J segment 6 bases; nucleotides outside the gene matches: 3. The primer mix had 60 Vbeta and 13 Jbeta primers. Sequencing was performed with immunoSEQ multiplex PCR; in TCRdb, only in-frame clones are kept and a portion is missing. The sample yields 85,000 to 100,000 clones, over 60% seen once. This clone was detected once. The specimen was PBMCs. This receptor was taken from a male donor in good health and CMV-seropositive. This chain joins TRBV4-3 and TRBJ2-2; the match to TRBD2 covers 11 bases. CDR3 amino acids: CASSQDSGGASGELFF. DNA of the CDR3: TGCGCCAGCAGCCAAGATAGCGGGGGGGCCTCCGGGGAGCTGTTTTTT.